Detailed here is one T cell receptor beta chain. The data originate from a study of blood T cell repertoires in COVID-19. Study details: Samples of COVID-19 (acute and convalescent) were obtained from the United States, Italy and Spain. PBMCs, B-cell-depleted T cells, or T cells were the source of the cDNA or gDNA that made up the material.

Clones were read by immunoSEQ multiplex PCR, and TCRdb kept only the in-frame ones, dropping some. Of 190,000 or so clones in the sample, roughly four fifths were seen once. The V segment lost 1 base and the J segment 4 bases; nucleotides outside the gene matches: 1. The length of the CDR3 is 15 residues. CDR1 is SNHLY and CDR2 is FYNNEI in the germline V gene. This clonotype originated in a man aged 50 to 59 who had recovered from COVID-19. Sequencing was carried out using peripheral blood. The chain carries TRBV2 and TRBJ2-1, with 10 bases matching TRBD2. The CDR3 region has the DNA TGTGCCAGCAGTGAAGGGACTAGCGGATACAATGAGCAGTTCTTC. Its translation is CASSEGTSGYNEQFF.